These 23 T cell receptor beta chains came from one sample sequenced in a study of control samples from healthy donors and cancer patients. The protocol was immunoSEQ multiplex PCR, while the TCRdb copy is restricted to in-frame clones and leaves out a portion. Found here are about 130,000 clones, about 88% of them singletons; the top ten hold roughly 3.2%. Sequencing was carried out using blood. The receptors shown here come from a man in his fifties or sixties in good health.

The V gene is TRBV19, the J gene TRBJ2-2; no reliable D call. The CDR3 contains 13 residues. V lost 3 bases to trimming and J lost 6 bases, with 8 bases between them. Germline CDR1 LNHDA, CDR2 SQIVND (reference sequence). DNA of the CDR3: TGTGCCAGTAGTATTGTCTTGTCCGGGGAGCTGTTTTTT. Its translation is CASSIVLSGELFF. The variable domain in full, completed from reference TRBV19 and TRBJ2-2, reads DGGITQSPKYLFRKEGQNVTLSCEQNLNHDAMYWYRQDPGQGLRLIYYSQIVNDFQKGDIAEGYSVSREKKESFPLTVTSAQKNPTAFYLCASSIVLSGELFFGEGSRLTVL.

The gene calls are TRBV2 and TRBJ1-2, with D possibly matching TRBD1 (5 bases). Germline-derived CDR1 and CDR2 are SNHLY and FYNNEI. The CDR3 extends over 15 amino acids. Trimming pared 4 bases from V and 3 bases from J, leaving 15 bases between. The CDR3, as DNA: TGTGCCAGCAGTGGGATTTTTGGGGACTACTATGGCTACACCTTC. Its protein product is CASSGIFGDYYGYTF.

This sequence joins TRBV9 and TRBJ1-5; D is unclear. From germline, CDR1 is SGDLS and CDR2 YYNGEE. CDR3 length equals 12 residues. V lost 7 bases, J lost 2 bases, and 7 bases lay in between. The CDR3 region is CASGKGNQPQHF. DNA for the CDR3: TGTGCCAGCGGGAAGGGCAATCAGCCCCAGCATTTT.

The rearrangement joins TRBV28 to TRBJ2-2; D gene ambiguous. The germline gives CDR1 MDHEN, CDR2 SYDVKM. V was shortened by 6 bases and J by 2 bases, with 4 bases between the two germline ends. This CDR3 contains 12 residues. CDR3 coding DNA: TGTGCCAGCAGCTCAAACACCGGGGAGCTGTTTTTT. Protein product: CASSSNTGELFF.

The rearrangement links TRBV24-1 to TRBJ2-3; D not certain. The germline V and J ends were trimmed by 1 base and 4 bases, with 11 bases remaining between them. The CDR3 loop spans 15 amino acids. The germline V gene encodes CDR1 KGHDR and CDR2 SFDVKD. CDR3 nucleotides: TGTGCCACCAGTGATTTAGGGATTTCTGCAGATACGCAGTATTTT. It translates to CATSDLGISADTQYF.

The chain combines TRBV28 with TRBJ1-1; D not certain. This CDR3 is 12 amino acids long. Germline values: CDR1 MDHEN, CDR2 SYDVKM. V was clipped by 10 bases and J by 5 bases, with 14 bases between them. In nucleotides, the CDR3 is TGTGCCATATCGATGGGTACGACTGAAGCTTTCTTT. Its protein product is CAISMGTTEAFF.

This chain joins TRBV5-1 and TRBJ2-1; D gene unclear. V lost 2 bases and J lost 1, with 10 bases in between. The CDR3 is 15 residues long. Germline assignment: CDR1 SGHRS and CDR2 YFSETQ. The CDR3 protein is CASSLSAGSYNEQFF. The DNA of the CDR3 is TGCGCCAGCAGCTTATCAGCAGGATCCTACAATGAGCAGTTCTTC.

Only one count was recorded for this clone. The chain couples TRBV6-4 to TRBJ1-1; D gene ambiguous. Germline lookup yields CDR1 MRHNA and CDR2 SNTAGT. This CDR3 spans 13 amino acids. V lost 2 bases and J 1 base, leaving 5 bases between the germline ends. CDR3 protein: CASSDSRNTEAFF. The CDR3 DNA is TGTGCCAGCAGTGACAGTAGGAACACTGAAGCTTTCTTT.

This chain connects TRBV7-6 to TRBJ2-3, with 13 bases aligning to TRBD2. Trimming removed 5 bases from V and 5 bases from J; junction bases left unmatched: 7. Germline V lookup: CDR1 SGHVS, CDR2 FNYEAQ. The CDR3 has 16 amino acids. The CDR3 nucleotides read TGTGCCAGCAGCAAAACTAGCGGGGGGGCCATAGATACGCAGTATTTT. Its protein is CASSKTSGGAIDTQYF.

This chain's CDR3 is CASSLGRSQETQYF. CDR3 sequence (DNA): TGTGCCAGCAGCTTAGGCCGAAGCCAAGAGACCCAGTACTTC. V and J are TRBV7-9 and TRBJ2-5; unclear D gene. The CDR3 is 14 residues long. Germline CDR1 SEHNR, CDR2 FQNEAQ (reference sequence). The ends were cut back, 1 base at V and 1 base at J, with 7 bases in the middle.

V and J are TRBV7-8 and TRBJ1-2, with D hard to call. Germline V gene lookup returns CDR1 SGHVS and CDR2 FQNEAQ. The CDR3 loop spans 14 amino acids. V gave up 5 bases and J gave up 1 base, with 11 bases separating them. The CDR3 coding sequence is TGTGCCAGCAGCCCAGACCAACGTAACTATGGCTACACCTTC. Its protein product is CASSPDQRNYGYTF.

The chain has TRBV29-1 and TRBJ2-7, with D perhaps TRBD1 (6 bases). The CDR3 extends over 12 amino acids. Germline V lookup: CDR1 SQVTM, CDR2 ANQGSEA. V lost 6 bases to trimming and J lost 0 bases, with 9 bases between them. The CDR3 is CSVQTGSYEQYF. In DNA form, the CDR3 reads TGCAGCGTCCAGACAGGCTCCTACGAGCAGTACTTC.

The genes are TRBV9 and TRBJ2-7; D is unresolved. Trimming stripped 4 bases from V and 5 bases from J, with 16 bases between. The CDR3 length is 14 residues. Germline CDR1 reads SGDLS; CDR2 reads YYNGEE. This CDR3 is CASSRSLEVNEQYF. The CDR3 nucleotides read TGTGCCAGCAGCCGGAGCCTAGAAGTCAACGAGCAGTACTTC.

The chain has TRBV13 and TRBJ2-7; D unresolved. V shed 0 bases and J shed 3 bases, with 6 bases lying between them. Per germline, CDR1 PRHDT and CDR2 FYEKMQ (reference sequence). CDR3 size: 13 residues. CDR3 sequence reads: CASSLGQSYEQYF. The CDR3 nucleotides read TGTGCCAGCAGCTTAGGACAGAGCTACGAGCAGTACTTC. Full variable domain (rest looked up from reference TRBV13 and TRBJ2-7): AAGVIQSPRHLIKEKRETATLKCYPIPRHDTVYWYQQGPGQDPQFLISFYEKMQSDKGSIPDRFSAQQFSDYHSELNMSSLELGDSALYFCASSLGQSYEQYFGPGTRLTVT.

The chain is built from TRBV27 and TRBJ1-2; 9 nucleotides agree with TRBD1. This CDR3 is built from 16 residues. With V trimmed by 3 bases and J by 5 bases, 10 bases remained unmatched. Germline CDR1 and CDR2: MNHEY and SMNVEV (reference sequence). The CDR3, as DNA: TGTGCCAGCAGTTTCGGGCCAGGACAGGGGAAGTATGGCTACACCTTC. Its translation: CASSFGPGQGKYGYTF.

A single count supports this clone. This chain uses TRBV11-2 with TRBJ2-5; 8 bases line up with TRBD2. The ends lost 2 bases at V and 4 bases at J; junction bases unmatched: 6. The CDR3 has 15 amino acids. Germline V lookup: CDR1 SGHAT, CDR2 FQNNGV. CDR3 nucleotide sequence: TGTGCCAGCAGCTTATTTCGGGGGGGCCCAGAGACCCAGTACTTC. Its protein is CASSLFRGGPETQYF.

Here the CDR3 DNA reads TGCGCCAGCACCACTCGGACAGGGGGCGCGTTGGGTGAAGCTTTCTTT. Translation gives CASTTRTGGALGEAFF. This chain connects TRBV5-1 to TRBJ1-1, with TRBD1 identical over 11 bases. CDR1 and CDR2 (germline): SGHRS, YFSETQ. The CDR3 spans 16 residues. V gave up 6 bases and J gave up 7 bases; unmatched junction bases: 14.

CDR3 amino acids: CAISVSENYGYTF. The CDR3 region has the DNA TGTGCCATCAGTGTATCCGAGAACTATGGCTACACCTTC. The genes are TRBV10-3 and TRBJ1-2, with D unclear. Germline lookup yields CDR1 ENHRY and CDR2 SYGVKD. V was clipped by 4 bases and J by 2 bases, with 8 bases between them. The CDR3 has 13 amino acids.

This clone was found once. The J gene is TRBJ2-7, the V gene TRBV5-6; D may be TRBD2 (6 bases). CDR1 is SGHDT, CDR2 YYEEEE, per germline. CDR3 length: 15 residues. V was shortened by 2 bases and J by 1 base, with 13 bases between the two germline ends. CDR3 nucleotides: TGTGCCAGCAGCTTACGGGACTTTAATTCCTACGAGCAGTACTTC. Translation gives CASSLRDFNSYEQYF.

The V and J genes are TRBV7-3 and TRBJ2-3, with TRBD2 as a possible D gene (7 bases). Germline lookup yields CDR1 SGHTA and CDR2 FQGTGA. The V gene lost 5 bases and the J gene lost 6 bases, with 18 bases spanning the gap. This CDR3 contains 15 residues. The CDR3 protein is CASSVNSGGRDTQYF. The CDR3 nucleotides are TGTGCCAGCAGCGTTAACTCGGGGGGCCGGGATACGCAGTATTTT.

The gene calls are TRBV4-1 and TRBJ1-3; D not certain. The CDR3 is made up of 13 amino acids. CDR1 and CDR2 (germline): MGHRA, YSYEKL. Trimming pared 4 bases from V and 3 bases from J, leaving 7 bases between. In nucleotides, the CDR3 is TGCGCCAGCAGCCTCCAGATTGGAAACACCATATATTTT. Translating it yields CASSLQIGNTIYF.

This clone has only a few counts. The V and J genes are TRBV6-5 and TRBJ1-2; D gene unclear. Germline V CDR1 and CDR2: MNHEY, SVGAGI. The CDR3 runs to 14 residues. V was trimmed by 3 bases and J by 4 bases, leaving 12 bases between them. The DNA of the CDR3 is TGTGCCAGCAGTTATAAATGGCAGGCCTATGGCTACACCTTC. It codes for CASSYKWQAYGYTF.

The CDR3 DNA follows: TGTGCTAGTGGTTTCTGGACTAGCGGGGAAGAGACCCAGTACTTC. This codes for CASGFWTSGEETQYF. This chain joins TRBV12-5 and TRBJ2-5, with 12 bases aligning to TRBD2. The CDR3 runs 15 residues. Germline CDR1 LGHNT, CDR2 FRNRAP. V lost 3 bases, J lost 3 bases, and 2 bases stayed unmatched. Drawing the rest from reference TRBV12-5 and TRBJ2-5, the complete variable domain is DARVTQTPRHKVTEMGQEVTMRCQPILGHNTVFWYRQTMMQGLELLAYFRNRAPLDDSGMPKDRFSAEMPDATLATLKIQPSEPRDSAVYFCASGFWTSGEETQYFGPGTRLLVL.